The rows below give T cell receptor beta chains drawn from one sample of a study of blood T cell repertoires in COVID-19. This table comes from immunoSEQ multiplex PCR, and its TCRdb copy is limited to in-frame clones, with some not included. The sample consists of over 200,000 clones, 60% to 75% of them appearing once. Sequenced: peripheral blood. The receptors originated from a woman aged 80 or older with acute or convalescent COVID-19. CDR3s include the opening cysteine and the closing phenylalanine or tryptophan. A D gene is named only where the DNA matches it firmly. Some rows have no size entry. The others give once, few or many, or a class for an expanded clone.

d_call | j_call | v_call | clone_size | cdr3_aa | cdr3_nt
. | TRBJ1-1 | TRBV5-1 | . | CASRTGNTEAFF | TGCGCCAGCCGAACAGGGAACACTGAAGCTTTCTTT
. | TRBJ1-1 | TRBV5-1 | once | CASSPVRVNTEAFF | TGCGCCAGCAGCCCCGTACGGGTCAACACTGAAGCTTTCTTT
. | TRBJ2-3 | TRBV3-1/TRBV3-2 | once | CASRRPRGHLPDTQYF | TGTGCCAGCAGGAGACCTAGGGGCCACTTACCAGATACGCAGTATTTT
TRBD2 | TRBJ2-1 | TRBV18 | . | CASSPTSGVLSYNEQFF | TGTGCCAGCTCACCGACTAGCGGGGTCCTCTCCTACAATGAGCAGTTCTTC
TRBD1 | TRBJ1-2 | TRBV5-1 | once | CASSLVGGDGYTF | TGCGCCAGCAGCTTGGTAGGGGGCGATGGCTACACCTTC
. | TRBJ2-7 | TRBV6-5 | . | CASSYSAADTYEQYF | TGTGCCAGCAGTTACTCAGCAGCGGATACCTACGAGCAGTACTTC
TRBD1 | TRBJ1-2 | TRBV5-4 | . | CASSSAGGNYGYTF | TGTGCCAGCAGCTCTGCAGGGGGCAACTATGGCTACACCTTC
TRBD2 | TRBJ2-3 | TRBV5-4 | . | CASSQRGGYTDTQYF | TGTGCCAGCAGCCAGCGGGGGGGCTACACAGATACGCAGTATTTT
. | TRBJ1-1 | TRBV19 | few | CASTPTRPAQGNTEAFF | TGTGCCAGTACCCCCACCAGGCCAGCTCAGGGGAACACTGAAGCTTTCTTT
TRBD1 | TRBJ1-3 | TRBV4-1 | . | CASSQDMRQGAGSGNTIYF | TGCGCCAGCAGCCAAGATATGCGACAGGGGGCCGGCTCTGGAAACACCATATATTTT
. | TRBJ2-1 | TRBV5-1 | . | CASSSTFYNEQFF | TGCGCCAGCAGCTCAACTTTCTACAATGAGCAGTTCTTC
. | TRBJ1-3 | TRBV6-5 | many | CALSSGNTIYF | TGTGCCCTAAGCTCTGGAAACACCATATATTTT